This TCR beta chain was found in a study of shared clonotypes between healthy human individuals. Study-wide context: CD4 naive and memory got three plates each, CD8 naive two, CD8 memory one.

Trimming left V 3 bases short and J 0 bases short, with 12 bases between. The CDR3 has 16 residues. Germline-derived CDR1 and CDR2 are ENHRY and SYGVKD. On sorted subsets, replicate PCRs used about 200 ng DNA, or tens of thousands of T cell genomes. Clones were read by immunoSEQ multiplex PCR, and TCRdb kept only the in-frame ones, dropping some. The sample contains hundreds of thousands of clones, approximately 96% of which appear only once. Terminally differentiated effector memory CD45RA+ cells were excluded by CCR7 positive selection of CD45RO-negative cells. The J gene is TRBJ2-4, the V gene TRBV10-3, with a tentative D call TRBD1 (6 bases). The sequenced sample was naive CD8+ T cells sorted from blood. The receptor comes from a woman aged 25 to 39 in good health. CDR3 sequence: CAISEIQGLAKNIQYF. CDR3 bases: TGTGCCATCAGTGAAATTCAGGGGCTAGCCAAAAACATTCAGTACTTC.